The clone carrying this T cell receptor (beta chain) was seen repeatedly, ten times or more. The sample belongs to a study of early T cells in non-severe SARS-CoV-2 infection. V lost 0 bases and J lost 1, with 9 bases in between. Germline-derived CDR1 and CDR2 are SGHAT and FQNNGV. The CDR3 contains 15 residues. TCRdb re-analysed the 5' RACE reads in MiXCR, keeping a single row per CDR3 protein. The sample holds fewer than 60,000 distinct CDR3 sequences, approximately 11% seen once. The sequencing input was whole blood. This receptor was obtained from an adult who was a healthcare worker with PCR-confirmed SARS-CoV-2 infection or an uninfected control (not recorded which). V usage is TRBV11-2 and J usage is TRBJ2-5; D is unresolved. The chain's CDR3 is CASSLDGAIQETQYF. The CDR3 nucleotides are TGTGCCAGCAGCTTAGATGGCGCGATCCAAGAGACCCAGTACTTC.